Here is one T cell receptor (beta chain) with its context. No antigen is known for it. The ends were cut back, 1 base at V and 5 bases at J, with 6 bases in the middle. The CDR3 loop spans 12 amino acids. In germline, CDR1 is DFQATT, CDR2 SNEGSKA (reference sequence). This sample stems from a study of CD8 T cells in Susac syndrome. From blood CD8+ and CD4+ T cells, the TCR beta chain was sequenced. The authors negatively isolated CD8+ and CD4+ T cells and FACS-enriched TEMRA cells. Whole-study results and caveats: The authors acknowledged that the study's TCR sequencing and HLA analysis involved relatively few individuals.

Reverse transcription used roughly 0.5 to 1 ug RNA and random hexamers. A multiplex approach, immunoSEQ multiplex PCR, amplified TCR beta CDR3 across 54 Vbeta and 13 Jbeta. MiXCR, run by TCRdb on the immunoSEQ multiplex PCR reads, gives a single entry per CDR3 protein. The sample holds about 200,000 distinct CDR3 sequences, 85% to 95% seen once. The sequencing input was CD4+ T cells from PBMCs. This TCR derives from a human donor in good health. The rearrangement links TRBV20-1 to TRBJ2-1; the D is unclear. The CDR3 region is CSARGQHNEQFF. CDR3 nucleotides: TGCAGTGCTAGAGGCCAACACAATGAGCAGTTCTTC.